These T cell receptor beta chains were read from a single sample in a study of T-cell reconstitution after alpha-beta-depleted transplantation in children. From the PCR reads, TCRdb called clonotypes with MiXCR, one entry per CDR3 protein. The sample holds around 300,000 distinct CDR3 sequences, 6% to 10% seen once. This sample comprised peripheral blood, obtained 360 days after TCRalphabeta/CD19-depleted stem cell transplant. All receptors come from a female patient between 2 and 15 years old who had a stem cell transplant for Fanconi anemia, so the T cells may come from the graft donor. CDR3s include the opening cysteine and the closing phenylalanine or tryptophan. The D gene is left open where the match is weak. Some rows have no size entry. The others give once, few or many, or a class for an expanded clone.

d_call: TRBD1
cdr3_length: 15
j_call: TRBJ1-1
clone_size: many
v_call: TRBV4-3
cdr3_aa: CASSPTGFVNTEAFF
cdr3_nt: TGCGCCAGCAGCCCGACAGGGTTCGTGAACACTGAAGCTTTCTTT

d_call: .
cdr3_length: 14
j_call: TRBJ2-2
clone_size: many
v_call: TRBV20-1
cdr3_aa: CSATLSGGDGELFF
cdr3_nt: TGCAGTGCTACCCTATCAGGGGGGGACGGGGAGCTGTTTTTT

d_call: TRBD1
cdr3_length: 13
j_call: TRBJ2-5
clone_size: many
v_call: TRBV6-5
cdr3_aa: CASSYRGRETQYF
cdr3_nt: TGTGCCAGCAGTTACAGGGGGCGAGAGACCCAGTACTTC

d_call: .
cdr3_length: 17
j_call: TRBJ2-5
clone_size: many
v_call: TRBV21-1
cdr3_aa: CASSKAPNGGLLETQYF
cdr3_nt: TGTGCCAGCAGCAAAGCGCCCAACGGGGGCCTCCTCGAGACCCAGTACTTC

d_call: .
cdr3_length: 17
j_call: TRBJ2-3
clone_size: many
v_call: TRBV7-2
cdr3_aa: CASSLAPWTDSTDTQYF
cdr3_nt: TGTGCCAGCAGCTTAGCCCCATGGACAGACTCCACAGATACGCAGTATTTT

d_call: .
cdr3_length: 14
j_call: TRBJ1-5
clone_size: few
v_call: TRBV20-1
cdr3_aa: CSARGIRDNQPQHF
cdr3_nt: TGCAGTGCTAGAGGTATCAGAGACAATCAGCCCCAGCATTTT

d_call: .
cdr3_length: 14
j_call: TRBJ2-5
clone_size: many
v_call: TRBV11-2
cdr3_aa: CASSLIDIRETQYF
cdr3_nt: TGTGCCAGCAGCTTAATCGACATTAGAGAGACCCAGTACTTC

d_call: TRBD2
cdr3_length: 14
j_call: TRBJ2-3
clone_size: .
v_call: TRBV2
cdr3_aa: CASRGTSGTDTQYF
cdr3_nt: TGTGCCAGCAGGGGGACTAGCGGCACAGATACGCAGTATTTT

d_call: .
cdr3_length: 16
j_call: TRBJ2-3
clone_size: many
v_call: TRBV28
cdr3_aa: CASSLRWDTYTDTQYF
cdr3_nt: TGTGCCAGCAGTTTAAGGTGGGACACCTACACAGATACGCAGTATTTT

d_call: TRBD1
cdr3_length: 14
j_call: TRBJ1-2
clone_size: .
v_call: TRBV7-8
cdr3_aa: CASSPRDRVDGYTF
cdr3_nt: TGTGCCAGCAGCCCACGGGACAGGGTGGATGGCTACACCTTC

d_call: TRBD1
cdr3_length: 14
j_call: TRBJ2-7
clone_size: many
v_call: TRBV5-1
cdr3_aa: CASSFRGQVEGQYF
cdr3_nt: TGCGCCAGCAGCTTTCGTGGACAGGTTGAGGGGCAGTACTTC

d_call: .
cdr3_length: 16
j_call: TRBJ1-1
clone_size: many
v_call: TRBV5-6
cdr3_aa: CASSLGGRAGSTEAFF
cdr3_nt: TGTGCCAGCAGCTTGGGCGGTCGGGCAGGGAGCACTGAAGCTTTCTTT

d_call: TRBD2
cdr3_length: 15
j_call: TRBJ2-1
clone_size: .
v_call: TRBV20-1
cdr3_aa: CSASVTSGGYNEQFF
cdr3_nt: TGCAGTGCTTCTGTGACTAGCGGGGGGTACAATGAGCAGTTCTTC

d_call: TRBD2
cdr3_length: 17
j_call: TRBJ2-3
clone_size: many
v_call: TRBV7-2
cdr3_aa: CASSWPTSGGAIDTQYF
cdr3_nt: TGTGCCAGCAGCTGGCCCACTAGCGGGGGGGCAATTGATACGCAGTATTTT

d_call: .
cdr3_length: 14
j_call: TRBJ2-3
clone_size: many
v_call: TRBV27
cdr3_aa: CASSPLGRSDTQYF
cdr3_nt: TGTGCCAGCAGCCCCCTGGGGCGTTCGGATACGCAGTATTTT

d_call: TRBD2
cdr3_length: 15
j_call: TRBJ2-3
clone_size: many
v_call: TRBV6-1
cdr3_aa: CASNPAGGLGDTQYF
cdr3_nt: TGTGCCAGCAATCCAGCGGGGGGGCTGGGAGATACGCAGTATTTT

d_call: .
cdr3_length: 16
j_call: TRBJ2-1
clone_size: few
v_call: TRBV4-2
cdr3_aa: CASSQEGGTEYNEQFF
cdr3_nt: TGTGCCAGCAGCCAAGAGGGGGGGACAGAGTACAATGAGCAGTTCTTC

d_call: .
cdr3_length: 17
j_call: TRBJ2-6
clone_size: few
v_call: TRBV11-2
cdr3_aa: CASSSFKYNSGANVLTF
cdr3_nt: TGTGCCAGCAGCTCCTTCAAATACAACTCTGGGGCCAACGTCCTGACTTTC